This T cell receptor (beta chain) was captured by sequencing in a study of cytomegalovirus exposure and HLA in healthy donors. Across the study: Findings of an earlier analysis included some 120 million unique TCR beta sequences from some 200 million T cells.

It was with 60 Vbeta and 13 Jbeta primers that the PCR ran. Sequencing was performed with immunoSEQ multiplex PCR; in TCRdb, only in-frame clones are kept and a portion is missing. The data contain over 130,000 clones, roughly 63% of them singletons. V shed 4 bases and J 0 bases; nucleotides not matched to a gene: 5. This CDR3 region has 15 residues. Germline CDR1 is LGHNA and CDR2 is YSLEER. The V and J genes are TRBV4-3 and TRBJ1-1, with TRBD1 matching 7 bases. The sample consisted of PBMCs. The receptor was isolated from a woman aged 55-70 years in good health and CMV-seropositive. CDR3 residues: CASSLKTGMNTEAFF. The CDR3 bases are TGCGCCAGCAGCCTAAAGACAGGGATGAACACTGAAGCTTTCTTT.